These 13 T cell receptor beta chains were all obtained from the same sample, sequenced in a study of T cells in Graves' hyperthyroidism and ophthalmopathy. Using RNA transcripts as the source, TCR beta CDR3 regions were amplified. The HTBI set primed first-round TCR CDR3 RT-PCR. Via MiXCR, TCRdb re-called the multiplex PCR reads, giving one row per CDR3 protein. The table includes fewer than 450,000 distinct CDR3 sequences, 17% detected once. Sequencing was performed on blood. These receptors were collected from a woman aged 30 to 39 with Graves' hyperthyroidism that later progressed to Graves' ophthalmopathy.

This clonotype was observed many times. The rearrangement links TRBV2 to TRBJ2-5, with D maybe TRBD2 (6 bases). Germline V gives CDR1 SNHLY, CDR2 FYNNEI. CDR3 length equals 13 residues. Trimming removed 8 bases from V and 1 base from J, with 11 bases in between. This CDR3 reads CASQLATQETQYF. In nucleotides, the CDR3 is TGTGCCAGCCAGCTAGCGACCCAAGAGACCCAGTACTTC.

This clonotype was detected ten times or more. V is TRBV6-1 and J is TRBJ2-7; 7 nucleotides line up with TRBD1. With V trimmed by 5 bases and J by 4 bases, 5 bases remained unmatched. CDR1 and CDR2 from the germline V gene are MNHNS and SASEGT. The CDR3 sequence is 13 residues long. The CDR3 sequence is CASSWGTAYEQYF. In nucleotides, the CDR3 is TGTGCCAGCAGTTGGGGGACAGCGTACGAGCAGTACTTC.

This clonotype has at least ten counts. The chain has TRBV28 and TRBJ2-7, with D possibly matching TRBD1 (7 bases). The CDR3 totals 14 residues. Germline V gene lookup returns CDR1 MDHEN and CDR2 SYDVKM. The V gene lost 3 bases and the J gene lost 5 bases, with 14 bases spanning the gap. The CDR3 DNA reads as TGTGCCAGCAGTTTCGCGGGACAGCTCGACGAGCAGTACTTC. Its translation is CASSFAGQLDEQYF.

This clonotype was detected only a few times. The V gene is TRBV9, the J gene TRBJ1-2; D gene uncertain. The CDR3 length is 13 residues. Germline CDR1 is SGDLS and CDR2 is YYNGEE. The germline V and J ends were trimmed by 3 bases and 4 bases, with 10 bases remaining between them. In nucleotides, the CDR3 is TGTGCCAGCAGCGGGGCCCGCAGCTATGGCTACACCTTC. It translates to CASSGARSYGYTF.

This clonotype was found a few times. The V and J genes are TRBV10-1 and TRBJ2-2; TRBD1 is a possible D gene (5 bases). The V and J ends lost 5 bases and 5 bases respectively, with 12 bases between them. Per germline, CDR1 WNHNN and CDR2 SYGVQD (reference sequence). The CDR3 loop spans 14 amino acids. This CDR3 is CASSNPGLTGELFF. The CDR3 DNA reads as TGCGCCAGCAGTAACCCAGGGTTGACCGGGGAGCTGTTTTTT.

In its sample, this clonotype was seen a few times. Being one base from a much bigger clone, this may be a read error. The CDR3 loop is CAWSGTDTQYF. The CDR3 DNA follows: TGTGCCTGGAGTGGCACAGATACGCAGTATTTT. V and J are TRBV30 and TRBJ2-3; no clear D gene. This CDR3 spans 11 amino acids. Germline CDR1 is GTSNPN and CDR2 is SVGIG (reference sequence). V was pared by 1 base and J by 1 base, with 0 bases between.

V and J are TRBV7-6 and TRBJ2-1; 15 bases agree with TRBD2. The germline V gene encodes CDR1 SGHVS and CDR2 FNYEAQ. V lost 6 bases to trimming and J lost 8 bases; unmatched junction nucleotides: 20. The CDR3 is 20 residues long. CDR3 region: CASSSGGPGLAGGPVDEQFF. DNA for the CDR3: TGTGCCAGCAGTTCGGGGGGACCCGGACTAGCGGGAGGGCCTGTAGATGAGCAGTTCTTC.

This clonotype was recorded at least ten times. The genes are TRBV12-3 or TRBV12-4 and TRBJ2-5, with no clear D. CDR3 size: 16 residues. With 0 bases removed from V and 1 base from J, the gap between germline ends came to 12 bases. The CDR3 loop is CASSLASEAAQETQYF. The DNA for the CDR3 is TGTGCCAGCAGTTTAGCGAGCGAGGCGGCCCAAGAGACCCAGTACTTC.

At least ten counts were recorded for this clonotype. The chain uses TRBV29-1 and TRBJ2-2; D is ambiguous. Germline assignment: CDR1 SQVTM and CDR2 ANQGSEA. V gave up 4 bases and J gave up 4 bases, with 7 bases separating them. The CDR3 runs to 12 residues. The CDR3 DNA is TGCAGCGTTGTTGCGAGCACCGGGGAGCTGTTTTTT. This gives the protein CSVVASTGELFF.

The CDR3 here is CAWSGDNQWGGSTDTQYF. The CDR3 bases are TGTGCCTGGAGTGGGGACAACCAGTGGGGGGGTAGCACAGATACGCAGTATTTT. The chain joins TRBV30 to TRBJ2-3, with a weak D call TRBD2 (7 bases). From germline, CDR1 is GTSNPN and CDR2 SVGIG (reference sequence). V was pared by 1 base and J by 0 bases, with 20 bases between. The length of the CDR3 is 18 residues.

The J gene is TRBJ1-3, the V gene TRBV6-2 or TRBV6-3; TRBD1 aligns across 7 bases. This CDR3 is built from 16 residues. The trim removed 6 bases at V and 1 base at J, leaving 9 bases unmatched. Germline V gives CDR1 MNHEY, CDR2 SVGEGT. In nucleotides, the CDR3 is TGTGCCAGCAGACGACAGGGTGCATTTTCTGGAAACACCATATATTTT. Protein product: CASRRQGAFSGNTIYF.

The sample holds many counts of this clonotype. The chain has TRBV12-3 or TRBV12-4 and TRBJ2-3; D may be TRBD1 (6 bases). V was pared by 3 bases and J by 0 bases, with 16 bases between. The CDR3 is 17 residues long. The chain's CDR3 is CASSFPGTRKSTDTQYF. The DNA of the CDR3 is TGTGCCAGCAGTTTCCCCGGGACAAGGAAAAGCACAGATACGCAGTATTTT.

This clonotype was recorded at least ten times. The chain uses TRBV7-2 and TRBJ2-1; 7 positions match TRBD2. The CDR3 spans 13 residues. J lost 4 bases, V lost 5 bases, and 2 bases had no gene match. CDR1 SGHTA and CDR2 FQGNSA come from the germline V gene. The CDR3 here is CASSRTRYNEQFF. CDR3 DNA sequence: TGTGCCAGCAGCCGGACTAGATACAATGAGCAGTTCTTC.